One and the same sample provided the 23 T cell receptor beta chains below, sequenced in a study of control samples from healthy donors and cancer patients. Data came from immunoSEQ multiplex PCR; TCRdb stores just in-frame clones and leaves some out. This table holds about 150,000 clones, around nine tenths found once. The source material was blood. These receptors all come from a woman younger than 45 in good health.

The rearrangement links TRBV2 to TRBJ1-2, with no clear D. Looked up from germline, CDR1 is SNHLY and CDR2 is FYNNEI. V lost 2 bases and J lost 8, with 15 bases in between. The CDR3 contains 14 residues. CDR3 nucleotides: TGTGCCAGCAGTGAAAATGTATCCCAACGAGGCTACACCTTC. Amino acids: CASSENVSQRGYTF.

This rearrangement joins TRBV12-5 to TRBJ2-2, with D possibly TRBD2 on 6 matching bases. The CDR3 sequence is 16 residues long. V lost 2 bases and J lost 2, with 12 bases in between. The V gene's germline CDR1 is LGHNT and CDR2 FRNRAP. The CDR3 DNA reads TGTGCTAGTGGTTTGCCCCGGGACTCTAACACCGGGGAGCTGTTTTTT. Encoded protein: CASGLPRDSNTGELFF.

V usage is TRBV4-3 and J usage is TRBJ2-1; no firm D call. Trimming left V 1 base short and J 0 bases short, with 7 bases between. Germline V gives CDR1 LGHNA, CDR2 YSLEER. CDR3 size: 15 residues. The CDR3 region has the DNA TGCGCCAGCAGCCAAGCCAGCGACTCCTACAATGAGCAGTTCTTC. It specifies CASSQASDSYNEQFF.

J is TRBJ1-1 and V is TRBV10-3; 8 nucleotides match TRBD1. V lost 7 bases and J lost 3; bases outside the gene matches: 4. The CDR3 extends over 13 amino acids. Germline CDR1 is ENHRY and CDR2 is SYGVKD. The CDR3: CAIKDRVDTEAFF. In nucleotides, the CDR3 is TGTGCCATCAAGGACAGGGTGGACACTGAAGCTTTCTTT.

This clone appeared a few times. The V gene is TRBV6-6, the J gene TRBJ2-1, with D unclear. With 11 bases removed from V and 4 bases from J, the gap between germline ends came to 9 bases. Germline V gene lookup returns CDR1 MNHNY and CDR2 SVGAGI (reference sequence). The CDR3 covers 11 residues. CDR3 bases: TGTGCCCCAAGTTCGTACAATGAGCAGTTCTTC. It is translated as CAPSSYNEQFF.

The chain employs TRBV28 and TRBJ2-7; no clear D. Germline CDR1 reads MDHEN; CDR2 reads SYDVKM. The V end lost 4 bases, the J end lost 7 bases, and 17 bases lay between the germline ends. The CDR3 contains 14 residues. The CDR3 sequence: CASSSPVRVGEQYF. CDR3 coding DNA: TGTGCCAGCAGTTCCCCCGTAAGGGTGGGTGAGCAGTACTTC.

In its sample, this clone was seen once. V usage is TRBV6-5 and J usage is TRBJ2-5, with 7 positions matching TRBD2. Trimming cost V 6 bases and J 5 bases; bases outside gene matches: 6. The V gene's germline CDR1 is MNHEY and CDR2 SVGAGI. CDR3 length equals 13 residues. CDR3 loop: CASRAGREETQYF. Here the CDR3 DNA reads TGTGCCAGCAGGGCAGGGCGGGAGGAGACCCAGTACTTC.

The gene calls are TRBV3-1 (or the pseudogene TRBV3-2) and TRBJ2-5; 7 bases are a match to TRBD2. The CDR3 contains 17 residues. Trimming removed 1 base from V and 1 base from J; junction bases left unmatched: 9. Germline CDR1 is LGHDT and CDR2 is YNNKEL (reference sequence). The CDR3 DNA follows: TGTGCCAGCAGCCAAGGTCCCGCTAGCGGCCTCCAAGAGACCCAGTACTTC. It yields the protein CASSQGPASGLQETQYF.

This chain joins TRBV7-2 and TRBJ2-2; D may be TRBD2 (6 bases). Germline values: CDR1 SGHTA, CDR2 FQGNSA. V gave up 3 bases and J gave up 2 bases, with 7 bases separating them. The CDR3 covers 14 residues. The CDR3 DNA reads TGTGCCAGCAGCTTGGGACTCAACACCGGGGAGCTGTTTTTT. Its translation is CASSLGLNTGELFF. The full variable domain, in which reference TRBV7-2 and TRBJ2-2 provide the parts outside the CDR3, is GAGVSQSPSNKVTEKGKDVELRCDPISGHTALYWYRQSLGQGLEFLIYFQGNSAPDKSGLPSDRFSAERTGGSVSTLTIQRTQQEDSAVYLCASSLGLNTGELFFGEGSRLTVL.

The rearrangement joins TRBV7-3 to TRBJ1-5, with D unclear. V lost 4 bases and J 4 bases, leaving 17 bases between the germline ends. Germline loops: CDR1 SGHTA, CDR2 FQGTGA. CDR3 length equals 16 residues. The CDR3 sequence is CASSYPEERPNQPQHF. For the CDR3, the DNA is TGTGCCAGCAGCTACCCTGAAGAGCGACCAAATCAGCCCCAGCATTTT.

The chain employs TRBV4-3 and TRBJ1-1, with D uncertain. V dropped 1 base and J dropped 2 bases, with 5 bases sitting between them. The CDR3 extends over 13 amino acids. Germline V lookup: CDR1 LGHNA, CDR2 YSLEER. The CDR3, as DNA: TGCGCCAGCAGCCAAGGGGTTAACACTGAAGCTTTCTTT. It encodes CASSQGVNTEAFF.

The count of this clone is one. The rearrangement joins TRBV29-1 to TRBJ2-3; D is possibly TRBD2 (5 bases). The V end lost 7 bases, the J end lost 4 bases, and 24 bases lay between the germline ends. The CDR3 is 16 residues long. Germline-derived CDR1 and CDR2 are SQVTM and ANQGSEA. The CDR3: CSAYKMTFTGADTQYF. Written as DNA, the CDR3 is TGCAGCGCGTATAAGATGACATTCACCGGGGCAGATACGCAGTATTTT.

CDR3 DNA sequence: TGTGCCAGTAGGAGGGGTGAAACTGAAGCTTTCTTT. Amino acids: CASRRGETEAFF. This chain joins TRBV27 and TRBJ1-1; tentative D call: TRBD1 (5 bases). The CDR3 length is 12 residues. Germline lookup yields CDR1 MNHEY and CDR2 SMNVEV (reference sequence). The V gene lost 9 bases and the J gene lost 5 bases, with 13 bases spanning the gap.

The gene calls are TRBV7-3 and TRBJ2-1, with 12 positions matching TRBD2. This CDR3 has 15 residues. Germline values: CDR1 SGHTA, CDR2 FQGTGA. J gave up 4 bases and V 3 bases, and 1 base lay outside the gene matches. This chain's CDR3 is CASSFGLAGYNEQFF. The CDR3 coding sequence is TGTGCCAGCAGCTTTGGACTAGCGGGATACAATGAGCAGTTCTTC.

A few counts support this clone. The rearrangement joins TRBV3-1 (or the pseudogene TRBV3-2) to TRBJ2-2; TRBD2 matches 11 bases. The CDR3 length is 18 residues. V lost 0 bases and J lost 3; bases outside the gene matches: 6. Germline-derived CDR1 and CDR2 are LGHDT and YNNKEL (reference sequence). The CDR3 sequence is CASSQERLAGPYTGELFF. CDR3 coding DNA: TGTGCCAGCAGCCAAGAAAGACTAGCGGGACCCTACACCGGGGAGCTGTTTTTT.

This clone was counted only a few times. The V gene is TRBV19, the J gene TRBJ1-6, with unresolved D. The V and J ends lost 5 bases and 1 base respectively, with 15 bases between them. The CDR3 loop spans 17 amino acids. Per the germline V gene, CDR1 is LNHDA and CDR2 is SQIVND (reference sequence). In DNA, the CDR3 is TGTGCCAGTAGTGCTCACACGGACGAATCCTATAATTCACCCCTCCACTTT. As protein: CASSAHTDESYNSPLHF.

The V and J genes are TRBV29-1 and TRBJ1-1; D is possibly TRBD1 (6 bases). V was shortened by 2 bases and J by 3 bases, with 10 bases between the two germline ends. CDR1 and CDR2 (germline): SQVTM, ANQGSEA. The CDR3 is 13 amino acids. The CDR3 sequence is CSVEYRVDTEAFF. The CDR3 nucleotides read TGCAGCGTTGAATACAGGGTGGACACTGAAGCTTTCTTT.

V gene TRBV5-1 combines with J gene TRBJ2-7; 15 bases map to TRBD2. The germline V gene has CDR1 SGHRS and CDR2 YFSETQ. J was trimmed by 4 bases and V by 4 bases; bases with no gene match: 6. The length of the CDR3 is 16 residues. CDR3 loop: CASSRGLAGGQYEQYF. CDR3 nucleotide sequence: TGCGCCAGCAGCCGAGGACTAGCGGGAGGGCAATACGAGCAGTACTTC.

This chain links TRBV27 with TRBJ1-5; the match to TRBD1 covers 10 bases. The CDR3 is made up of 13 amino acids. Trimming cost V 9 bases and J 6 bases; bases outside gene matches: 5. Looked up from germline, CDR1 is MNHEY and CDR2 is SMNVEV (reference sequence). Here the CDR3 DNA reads TGTGCCAGTGGACAGGGGGACGCTCAGCCCCAGCATTTT. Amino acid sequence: CASGQGDAQPQHF.

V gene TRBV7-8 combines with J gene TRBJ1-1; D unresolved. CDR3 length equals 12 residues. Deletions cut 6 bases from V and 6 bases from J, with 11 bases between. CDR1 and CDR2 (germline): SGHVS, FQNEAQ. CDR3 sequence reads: CASSFSWSEAFF. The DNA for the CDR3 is TGTGCCAGCAGTTTTAGTTGGTCTGAAGCTTTCTTT.

CDR3 in amino acids: CASSLSVHTGELFF. As DNA, the CDR3 is TGTGCCAGCAGTTTGTCTGTCCACACCGGGGAGCTGTTTTTT. The chain is built from TRBV27 and TRBJ2-2, with D unresolved. Germline loops: CDR1 MNHEY, CDR2 SMNVEV (reference sequence). This CDR3 is 14 amino acids long. Trimming left V 3 bases short and J 3 bases short, with 8 bases between.

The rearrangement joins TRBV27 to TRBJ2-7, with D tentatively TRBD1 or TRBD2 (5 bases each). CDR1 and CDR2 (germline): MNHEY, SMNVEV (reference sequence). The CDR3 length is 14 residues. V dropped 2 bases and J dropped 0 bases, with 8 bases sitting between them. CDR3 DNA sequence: TGTGCCAGCAGTTTAGGGGACCTCTCCTACGAGCAGTACTTC. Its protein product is CASSLGDLSYEQYF.

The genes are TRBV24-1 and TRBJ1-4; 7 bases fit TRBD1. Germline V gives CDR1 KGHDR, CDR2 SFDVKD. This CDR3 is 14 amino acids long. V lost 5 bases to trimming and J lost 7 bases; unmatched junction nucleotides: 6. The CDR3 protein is CATSAGTAVEKLFF. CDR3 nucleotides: TGTGCCACCAGTGCAGGGACAGCTGTTGAAAAACTGTTTTTT.